Following are 6 T cell receptor beta chains from one sample sequenced in a study of blood T cell repertoires in COVID-19. The table came from immunoSEQ multiplex PCR; TCRdb's copy has only in-frame clones and leaves some out. The sample lists nearly 350,000 clones; more than 70% were seen once. The sequenced sample consisted of peripheral blood. The receptors derive from a man aged 30-40 years with active or convalescent COVID-19.

The CDR3 sequence is CASNRQAATNEKLFF. DNA of the CDR3: TGTGCCAGTAACCGACAGGCTGCAACTAATGAAAAACTGTTTTTT. This chain uses TRBV19 with TRBJ1-4; weak D call: TRBD1 (6 bases). V was pared by 7 bases and J by 0 bases, with 12 bases between. The length of the CDR3 is 15 residues. Germline CDR1 LNHDA, CDR2 SQIVND (reference sequence). Variable domain in full (rest from reference TRBV19 and TRBJ1-4): DGGITQSPKYLFRKEGQNVTLSCEQNLNHDAMYWYRQDPGQGLRLIYYSQIVNDFQKGDIAEGYSVSREKKESFPLTVTSAQKNPTAFYLCASNRQAATNEKLFFGSGTQLSVL.

The V and J genes are TRBV7-2 and TRBJ1-2; a possible D gene is TRBD1 (5 bases). The CDR3 spans 14 residues. Trimming removed 4 bases at V and 3 bases at J, with 12 bases between. Per germline, CDR1 SGHTA and CDR2 FQGNSA. DNA for the CDR3: TGTGCCAGCAGCTCCGGGGGGTCGGACTATGGCTACACCTTC. Protein: CASSSGGSDYGYTF. The full variable domain, its missing parts supplied by reference TRBV7-2 and TRBJ1-2, is GAGVSQSPSNKVTEKGKDVELRCDPISGHTALYWYRQSLGQGLEFLIYFQGNSAPDKSGLPSDRFSAERTGGSVSTLTIQRTQQEDSAVYLCASSSGGSDYGYTFGSGTRLTVV.

In DNA, the CDR3 is TGTGCCAGCAGCAGCGGGACAGGGATATACAGTGGGCCCCAGCATTTT. Protein product: CASSSGTGIYSGPQHF. V is TRBV11-2 and J is TRBJ1-5; 9 bases are a match to TRBD1. The CDR3 spans 16 residues. Trimming removed 5 bases from V and 9 bases from J; junction bases left unmatched: 14. Germline lookup yields CDR1 SGHAT and CDR2 FQNNGV. Full variable domain (missing parts from reference TRBV11-2 and TRBJ1-5): EAGVAQSPRYKIIEKRQSVAFWCNPISGHATLYWYQQILGQGPKLLIQFQNNGVVDDSQLPKDRFSAERLKGVDSTLKIQPAKLEDSAVYLCASSSGTGIYSGPQHFGDGTRLSIL.

The chain joins TRBV7-8 to TRBJ1-6; D call uncertain. Germline V gene data show CDR1 as SGHVS and CDR2 as FQNEAQ. With 5 bases removed from V and 7 bases from J, the gap between germline ends came to 9 bases. The CDR3 loop spans 13 amino acids. CDR3 amino acids: CASSTLQNSPLHF. The DNA for the CDR3 is TGTGCCAGCAGCACCCTACAGAATTCACCCCTCCACTTT.

The chain recombines TRBV7-2 with TRBJ2-1; a possible D gene is TRBD2 (6 bases). This CDR3 is 15 amino acids long. V lost 1 base and J lost 7, with 14 bases in between. Looked up from germline, CDR1 is SGHTA and CDR2 is FQGNSA. The DNA for the CDR3 is TGTGCCAGCAGCTTAGTTTTTACTAGCTTGAATGAGCAGTTCTTC. Translated: CASSLVFTSLNEQFF. The complete variable domain, with remaining parts taken from reference TRBV7-2 and TRBJ2-1, reads GAGVSQSPSNKVTEKGKDVELRCDPISGHTALYWYRQSLGQGLEFLIYFQGNSAPDKSGLPSDRFSAERTGGSVSTLTIQRTQQEDSAVYLCASSLVFTSLNEQFFGPGTRLTVL.

CDR3 nucleotides: TGTGCCAGCACCACCTCGCGGGACGGAAATTATGGCTACACCTTC. This codes for CASTTSRDGNYGYTF. V is TRBV27 and J is TRBJ1-2; D is perhaps TRBD1 (5 bases). Germline CDR1 and CDR2: MNHEY and SMNVEV (reference sequence). The CDR3 is made up of 15 amino acids. V dropped 7 bases and J dropped 5 bases, with 20 bases sitting between them.